The sequence of this T cell receptor (beta chain) was determined in a study of CD8 T cells in Susac syndrome. Study findings and constraints: The study conceded that its TCR sequencing and HLA analysis involved relatively few individuals.

TEMRA cells were FACS-enriched, unlike CD8+ and CD4+ T cells, which were negatively isolated. Germline-derived CDR1 and CDR2 are MNHNS and SASEGT. The CDR3 is made up of 14 amino acids. Trimming removed 6 bases at V and 5 bases at J, with 16 bases between. Random hexamers were used to reverse transcribe an amount of about 0.45 to 1 ug RNA. Each CDR3 protein is one row after TCRdb ran MiXCR on the immunoSEQ multiplex PCR reads. The profile shows 100,000 to 150,000 distinct CDR3 sequences, around 94% of them singletons. Of note for this clonotype: Its cognate antigen is unknown.

The sequencing sample was made of CD8+ T cells from PBMCs. The TCR comes from a human donor with Susac syndrome. This chain connects TRBV6-1 to TRBJ2-5; D gene ambiguous. CDR3 bases: TGTGCCAGCAGCCGCCCGGACCTGCGGGAGACCCAGTACTTC. It encodes CASSRPDLRETQYF.